This TCR beta chain was profiled in a study of T cells in Graves' hyperthyroidism and ophthalmopathy. The sample holds many counts of this clonotype. Germline loops: CDR1 MNHEY, CDR2 SMNVEV (reference sequence). This CDR3 has 14 amino acids. The ends lost 3 bases at V and 6 bases at J; junction bases unmatched: 6. The source material, RNA transcripts, was used to amplify TCR beta CDR3 regions. Primed by the HTBI set, a first-round RT-PCR was run on the TCR CDR3. In TCRdb, the multiplex PCR reads were re-called with MiXCR into one record per CDR3 protein. This sample has approximately 260,000 distinct CDR3 sequences, with about 15% found just once.

Sequencing was performed on blood. The source of this sequence is a woman in her forties or fifties with Graves' hyperthyroidism that later progressed to Graves' ophthalmopathy. The V call is TRBV27, the J call TRBJ2-3, with 7 bases aligning to TRBD2. The CDR3 DNA reads TGTGCCAGCAGTTTGGGGAGGGGAAGGGATACGCAGTATTTT. It codes for CASSLGRGRDTQYF.